This entry features one T cell receptor (beta chain) sequence. This clone's antigen is unknown. Base-call qualities are not available, and no considerably larger clone is one nucleotide away. These data are taken from a study of T cell repertoires in cytomegalovirus infection (dated by TCRdb to between 2018 and 2021). Notes on the research overall: Because public TCR beta signatures pointed to carriage of CMV infection together with the matching HLA type, the HLA type of each donor mattered for the analysis.

Sequences MNHEY (CDR1) and SMNVEV (CDR2) are obtained from the germline V gene (reference sequence). Inclusive of the bounding cysteine and phenylalanine, the CDR3 is 18 residues long. The CDR3 DNA has 54 bases and is translated from base 1. Relative to germline, V is missing 6 bases and J is missing 1 base, with 8 bases of the junction outside any gene match. General findings and caveats noted by the study authors: In both this cohort and an independent roughly 350-donor cohort, the cumulative frequency of public TCR beta family members distinguished carriers of CMV infection plus the relevant HLA type. The ex vivo response was dominated by HLA-C-restricted CMV-specific TCR beta clonotypes, and the single most frequent clonotype in two of eight donors was supplied by these HLA-C-restricted clonotypes.

The sequencer listed for this sample is Illumina HiSeq 1500. The public reads were reprocessed in TCRdb via fastp at Q25 and MiXCR, keeping in-frame beta chains. Rows merge per CDR3 protein into single entries with the most common DNA and genes. This sample lists 180,000 or so distinct CDR3 sequences; 17% were detected once. Of the sample, less than 25% is held by the ten largest clones. The sequence came from a human donor in good health (CMV status not recorded). Some clones in this sample may be carry-over from other donors' samples. Sequencing used CD8+ T cells from PBMCs. The chain couples TRBV27 to TRBJ2-1; TRBD2 lines up with 14 middle nucleotides. The CDR3 reads CASSQPRTSGGSYNEQFF. In nucleotides, the sequence is TGTGCCAGCAGCCAACCCCGGACTAGCGGGGGGTCCTACAATGAGCAGTTCTTC.